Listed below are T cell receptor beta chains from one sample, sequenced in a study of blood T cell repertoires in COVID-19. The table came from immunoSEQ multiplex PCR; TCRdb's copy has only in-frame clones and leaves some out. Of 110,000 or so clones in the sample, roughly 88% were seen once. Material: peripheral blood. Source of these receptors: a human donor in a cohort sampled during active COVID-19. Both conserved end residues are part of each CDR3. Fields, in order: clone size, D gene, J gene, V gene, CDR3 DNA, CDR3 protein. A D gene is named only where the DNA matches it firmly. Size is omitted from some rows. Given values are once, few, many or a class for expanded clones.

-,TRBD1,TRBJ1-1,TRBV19,TGTGCCAGTAGTATAGACAGGGGGCCAACTGAAGCTTTCTTT,CASSIDRGPTEAFF
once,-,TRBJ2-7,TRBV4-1,TGCGCCAGCAGCCAAGACGGGAAGGCCTACGAGCAGTACTTC,CASSQDGKAYEQYF
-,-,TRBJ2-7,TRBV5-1,TGCGCCAGCAGCTTGCGCAGGGAGGCCTACGAGCAGTACTTC,CASSLRREAYEQYF
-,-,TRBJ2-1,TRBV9,TGTGCCAGCAGCGTACAGGACGGGAGTCGTGATGAGCAGTTCTTC,CASSVQDGSRDEQFF
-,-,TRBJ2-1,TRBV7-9,TGTGCCAGCAGCTCGTTAGTGAAGGGGGAAAATGAGCAGTTCTTC,CASSSLVKGENEQFF
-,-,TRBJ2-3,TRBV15,TGTGCCACCAGCACACCACTAGCTAACACAGATACGCAGTATTTT,CATSTPLANTDTQYF
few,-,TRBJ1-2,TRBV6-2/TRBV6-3,TGTGCCAGCAGTTACTTGAGGTTCTCTAACTATGGCTACACCTTC,CASSYLRFSNYGYTF
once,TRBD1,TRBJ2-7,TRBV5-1,TGCGCCAGCAGCTTGGGGGGGACAGAATACGAGCAGTACTTC,CASSLGGTEYEQYF
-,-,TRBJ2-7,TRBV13,TGTGCCAGCAGCTCTAGAGGGGGGGTTGGACAGACCTCCTACGAGCAGTACTTC,CASSSRGGVGQTSYEQYF
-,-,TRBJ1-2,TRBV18,TGTGCCAGCTCTTCAGAGGGAGGGCCCTCTGGCTACACCTTC,CASSSEGGPSGYTF
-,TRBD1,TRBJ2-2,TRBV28,TGTGCCAGCAGTTTATACAGGGGCCTGGGGAACACCGGGGAGCTGTTTTTT,CASSLYRGLGNTGELFF
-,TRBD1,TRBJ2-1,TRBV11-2,TGTGCCAGCAGCCCAAAGACAGGGGACAATGAGCAGTTCTTC,CASSPKTGDNEQFF
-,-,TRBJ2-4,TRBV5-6,TGTGCCAGCAATGCCAGGGGTCTAGCCAAAAACATTCAGTACTTC,CASNARGLAKNIQYF
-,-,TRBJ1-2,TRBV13,TGTGCCAGCAGCTTAGAGGTGGTTGAGGGGGAAGGCTACACCTTC,CASSLEVVEGEGYTF
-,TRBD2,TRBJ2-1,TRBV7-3,TGTGCCAGCAGCTTACGGCCTCTAGCGGGAGATGGCAATGAGCAGTTCTTC,CASSLRPLAGDGNEQFF
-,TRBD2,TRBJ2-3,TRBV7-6,TGTGCCAGCAGCTCTCCTAGCGGGGGAGAAGGGACTAGCACAGATACGCAGTATTTT,CASSSPSGGEGTSTDTQYF
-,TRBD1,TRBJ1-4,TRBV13,TGTGCCAGCAGCTTAGGCGGGACAGGGTATGAAAAACTGTTTTTT,CASSLGGTGYEKLFF
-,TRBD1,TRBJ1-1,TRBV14,TGTGCCAGCAGCCGACAGGGGGTGGGAGCTTTCTTT,CASSRQGVGAFF
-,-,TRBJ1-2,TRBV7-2,TGTGCCAGCAATACAGGGCGGGCTAACTATGGCTACACCTTC,CASNTGRANYGYTF
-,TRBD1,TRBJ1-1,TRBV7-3,TGTGCCAGCAGCCAACAGGGGCCGATCATGAACACTGAAGCTTTCTTT,CASSQQGPIMNTEAFF
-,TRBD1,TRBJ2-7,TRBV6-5,TGTGCCAGCAGGATGGGACAGGGGGCTTACGAGCAGTACTTC,CASRMGQGAYEQYF
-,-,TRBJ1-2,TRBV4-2,TGTGCCAGCAGCCTGGGCATCTATGGCTACACCTTC,CASSLGIYGYTF
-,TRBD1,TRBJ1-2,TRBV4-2,TGTGCCAGCAGCCAAGACATCGGAGGACAGGGAACAACATCCTACACCTTC,CASSQDIGGQGTTSYTF
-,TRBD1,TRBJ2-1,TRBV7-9,TGTGCCAGCAGCTTAGAGACAGGGACATACAATGAGCAGTTCTTC,CASSLETGTYNEQFF
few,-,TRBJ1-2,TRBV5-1,TGCGCCAGCAGCTTGGCCGGAGGGAGCTACACCTTC,CASSLAGGSYTF
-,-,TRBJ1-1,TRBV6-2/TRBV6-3,TGTGCCAGCAGTTATGGACAGCGGAACACTGAAGCTTTCTTT,CASSYGQRNTEAFF
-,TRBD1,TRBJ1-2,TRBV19,TGTGCCAGTAGTATCCTTCCGGGACAGGGGCGTAACTATGGCTACACCTTC,CASSILPGQGRNYGYTF
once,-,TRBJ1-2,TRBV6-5,TGTGCCAGCAGCCTAAGGGTCGGGGGCTATGGCTACACCTTC,CASSLRVGGYGYTF
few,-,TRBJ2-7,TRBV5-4,TGTGCCAGCAGCTTGGTCGGCAGGGGCTCTTCCTACGAGCAGTACTTC,CASSLVGRGSSYEQYF
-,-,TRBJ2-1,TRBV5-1,TGCGCCAGCAAATACACAGGTACCTACAATGAGCAGTTCTTC,CASKYTGTYNEQFF
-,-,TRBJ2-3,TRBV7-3,TGTGCCAGCAGCTTGTACGGGAGCGCAGATACGCAGTATTTT,CASSLYGSADTQYF
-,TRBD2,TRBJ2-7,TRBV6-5,TGTGCCAGCAGTCCCAGCGGGGGTATCTCCTACGAGCAGTACTTC,CASSPSGGISYEQYF
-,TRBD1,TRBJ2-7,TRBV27,TGTGCCAGCAGTTCCAACACGGACAGGGGGATGTACGAGCAGTACTTC,CASSSNTDRGMYEQYF
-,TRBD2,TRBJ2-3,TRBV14,TGTGCCAGCAGCCAAGATATGCCTAGCGGATACTTCACAGATACGCAGTATTTT,CASSQDMPSGYFTDTQYF
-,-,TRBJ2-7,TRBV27,TGTGCCAGCAGTTATTACAGGGGGGGCTCCTACGAGCAGTACTTC,CASSYYRGGSYEQYF
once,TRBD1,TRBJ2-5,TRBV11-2,TGTGCCAGCAGCTTAAGTCAGACAGGGCGGGAAGAGACCCAGTACTTC,CASSLSQTGREETQYF
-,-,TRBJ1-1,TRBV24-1,TGTGCCACCAGTGACCCGACAGGTCTCCTGGGAGCTTTCTTT,CATSDPTGLLGAFF
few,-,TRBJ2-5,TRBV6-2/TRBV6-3,TGTGCCAGCAGTTACTCTAATGGGGCGGCCCTACCAAGAGAGACCCAGTACTTC,CASSYSNGAALPRETQYF
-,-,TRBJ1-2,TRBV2,TGTGCCAGCAGTGAAGGGAGTTTCTATGGCTACACCTTC,CASSEGSFYGYTF
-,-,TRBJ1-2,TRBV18,TGTGCCAGCTCACCACTGGAGGAGGGATACTATGGCTACACCTTC,CASSPLEEGYYGYTF